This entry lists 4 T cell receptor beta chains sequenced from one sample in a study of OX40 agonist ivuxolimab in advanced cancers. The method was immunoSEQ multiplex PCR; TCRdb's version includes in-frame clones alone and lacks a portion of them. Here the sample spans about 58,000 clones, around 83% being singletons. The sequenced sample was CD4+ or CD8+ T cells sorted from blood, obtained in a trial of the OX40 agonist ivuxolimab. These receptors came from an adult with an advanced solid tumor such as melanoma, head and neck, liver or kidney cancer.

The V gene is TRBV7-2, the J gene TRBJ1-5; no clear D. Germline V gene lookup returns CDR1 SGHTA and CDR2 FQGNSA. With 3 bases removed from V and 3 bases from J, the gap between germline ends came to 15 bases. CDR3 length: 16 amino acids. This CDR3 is CASSLRPGVLNQPQHF. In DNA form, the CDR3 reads TGTGCCAGCAGCTTGAGGCCCGGGGTCCTCAATCAGCCCCAGCATTTT.

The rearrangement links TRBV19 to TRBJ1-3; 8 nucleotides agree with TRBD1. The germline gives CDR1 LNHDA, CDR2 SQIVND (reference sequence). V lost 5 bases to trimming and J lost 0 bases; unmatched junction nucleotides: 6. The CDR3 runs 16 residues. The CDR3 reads CASSPGQGRSGNTIYF. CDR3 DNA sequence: TGTGCCAGTAGTCCTGGACAGGGCCGCTCTGGAAACACCATATATTTT. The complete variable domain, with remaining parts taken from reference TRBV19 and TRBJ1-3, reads DGGITQSPKYLFRKEGQNVTLSCEQNLNHDAMYWYRQDPGQGLRLIYYSQIVNDFQKGDIAEGYSVSREKKESFPLTVTSAQKNPTAFYLCASSPGQGRSGNTIYFGEGSWLTVV.

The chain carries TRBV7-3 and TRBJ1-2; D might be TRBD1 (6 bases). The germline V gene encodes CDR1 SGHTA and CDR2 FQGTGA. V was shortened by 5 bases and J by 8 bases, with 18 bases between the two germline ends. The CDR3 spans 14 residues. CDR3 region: CASSPTDTGRGYTF. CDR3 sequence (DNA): TGTGCCAGCAGCCCCACCGATACAGGGAGAGGCTACACCTTC.

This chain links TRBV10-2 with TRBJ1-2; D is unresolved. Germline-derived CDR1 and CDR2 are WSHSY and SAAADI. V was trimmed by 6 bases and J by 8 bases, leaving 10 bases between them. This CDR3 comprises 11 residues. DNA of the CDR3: TGCGCCAGCAGCGCTAGTGAGGGCTACACCTTC. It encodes CASSASEGYTF.